Here is one T cell receptor (beta chain) with its context. The sample belongs to a study of blood T cells in healthy people across ages. CDR1 is LGHNA, CDR2 YNFKEQ, per germline. V gave up 0 bases and J gave up 7 bases, with 12 bases separating them. The CDR3 spans 14 residues. A second PCR, run for about 7 to 11 cycles, used a sample-barcoded 5' primer plus a J-beta primer mix. Using its own MiXCR run on the 5' RACE reads, TCRdb lists one record per CDR3 protein. The sample has 550,000 to 650,000 distinct CDR3 sequences; about 26% are singletons. These data were also filed under a second study, of T cells of mothers and their children. Turning to that study: Samples were provided by three healthy Caucasian mothers and their six children.

Sequencing was carried out using blood. This clonotype was obtained from a boy aged 2 to 10 in good health. The rearrangement uses TRBV4-2 and TRBJ1-2, with D uncertain. CDR3 loop: CASSQDPQVGGYTF. The CDR3 DNA reads TGTGCCAGCAGCCAAGATCCCCAGGTTGGTGGCTACACCTTC.